This T cell receptor beta chain was captured by sequencing in a study of blood T cell repertoires in COVID-19. The repertoire was sequenced with immunoSEQ multiplex PCR; TCRdb's copy has only in-frame clones and lacks some. Altogether around 400,000 clones are present, approximately 90% being singletons, with the ten largest covering about 0.86%. The CDR3 is 16 residues long. Germline CDR1 GTSNPN, CDR2 SVGIG (reference sequence). V shed 0 bases and J shed 5 bases, with 19 bases lying between them. The sample comprised PBMCs or T cells enriched from blood (not recorded which). This TCR came from a woman aged 40 to 50 who had been exposed to COVID-19. The V and J genes are TRBV30 and TRBJ1-2; D is unresolved. In DNA, the CDR3 is TGTGCCTGGAGTGTAGGAGGATTTGGTAGTGGATATGGCTACACCTTC. This sequence encodes CAWSVGGFGSGYGYTF.